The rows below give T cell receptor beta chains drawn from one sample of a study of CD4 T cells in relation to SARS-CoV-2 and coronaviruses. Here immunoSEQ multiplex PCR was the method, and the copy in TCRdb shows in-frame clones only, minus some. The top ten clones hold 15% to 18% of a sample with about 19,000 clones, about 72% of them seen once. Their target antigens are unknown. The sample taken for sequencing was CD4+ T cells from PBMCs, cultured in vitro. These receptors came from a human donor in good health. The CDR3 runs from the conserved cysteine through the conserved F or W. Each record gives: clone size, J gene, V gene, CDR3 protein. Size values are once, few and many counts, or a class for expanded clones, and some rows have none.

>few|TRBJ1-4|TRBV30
CAWIPGQGALNEKLFF
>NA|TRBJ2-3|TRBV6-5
CASRPEDYRTDTQYF
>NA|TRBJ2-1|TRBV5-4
CASSDESRESKFF
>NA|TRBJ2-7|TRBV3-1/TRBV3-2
CASSQDPNYYEQYF
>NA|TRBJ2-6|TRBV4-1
CASSPQGMPDDSGANVLTF
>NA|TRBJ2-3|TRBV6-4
CASSRGEPTDTQYF
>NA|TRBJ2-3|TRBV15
CATSRVVLAGVTDTQYF
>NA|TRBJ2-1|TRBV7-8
CASSQSRIADSYNEQFF
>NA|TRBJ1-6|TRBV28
CASSPGQEPWALHF
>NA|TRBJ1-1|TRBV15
CATSRDWTEAFF
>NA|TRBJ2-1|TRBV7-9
CASSWDRGNEQFF
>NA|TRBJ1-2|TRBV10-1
CASSERRNDGYTF
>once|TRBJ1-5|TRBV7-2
CASSLNGGGNQPQHF
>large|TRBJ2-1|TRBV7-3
CASSFSGSYPYNEQFF
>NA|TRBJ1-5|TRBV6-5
CASRNRDERLQPQHF
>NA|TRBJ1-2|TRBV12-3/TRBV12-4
CASTTPGARGYTF
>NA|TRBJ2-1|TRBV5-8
CASSLEGGLARDEQFF
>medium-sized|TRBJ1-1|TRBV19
CASSIVPGANTEAFF
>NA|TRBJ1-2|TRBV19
CASSTKQGTNYGYTF
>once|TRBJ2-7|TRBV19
CASSIGGASGRIYEQYF
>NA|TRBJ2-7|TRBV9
CASSVAVSGTGPYEQYF
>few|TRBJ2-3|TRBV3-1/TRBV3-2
CASSQVAAVTDTQYF
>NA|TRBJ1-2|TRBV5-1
CASSSSSRATNYGYTF
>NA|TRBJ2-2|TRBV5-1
CASSPTSGAGELFF
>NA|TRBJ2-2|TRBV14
CASSKAFGTSGINGELFF
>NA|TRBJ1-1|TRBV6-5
CASSYSSLNTEAFF
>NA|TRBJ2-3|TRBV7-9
CASSLLAGSGTDTQYF
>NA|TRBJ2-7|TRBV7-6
CASSLGLVAGAAGEQYF
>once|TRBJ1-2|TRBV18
CASSTAANYGYTF
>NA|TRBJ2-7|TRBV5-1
CASTLMGSTGHEQYF
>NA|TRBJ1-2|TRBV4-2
CASSPGTGAGHGYTF
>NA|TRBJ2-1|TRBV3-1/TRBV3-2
CASSQAGTTYNEQFF
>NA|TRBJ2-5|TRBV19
CASSMGRETQYF
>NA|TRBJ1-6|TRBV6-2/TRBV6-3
CASSSKENSPLHF
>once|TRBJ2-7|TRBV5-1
CASSWGQGKYEQYF
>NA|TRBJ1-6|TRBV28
CASSEDRASNSPLHF
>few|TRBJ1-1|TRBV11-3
CASSPGRGKPMNTEAFF
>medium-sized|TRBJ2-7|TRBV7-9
CASSLGGGGGSEQYF
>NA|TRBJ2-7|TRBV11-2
CASSLFTGRNYEQYF
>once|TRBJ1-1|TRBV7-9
CASSLEERAPAFF
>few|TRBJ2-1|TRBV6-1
CASSEQPNNEQFF
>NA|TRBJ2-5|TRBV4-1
CASSQPLETQYF
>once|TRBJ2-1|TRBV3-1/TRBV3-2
CASSQDASGTYNEQFF
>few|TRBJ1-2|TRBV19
CASRRTGGYGYTF